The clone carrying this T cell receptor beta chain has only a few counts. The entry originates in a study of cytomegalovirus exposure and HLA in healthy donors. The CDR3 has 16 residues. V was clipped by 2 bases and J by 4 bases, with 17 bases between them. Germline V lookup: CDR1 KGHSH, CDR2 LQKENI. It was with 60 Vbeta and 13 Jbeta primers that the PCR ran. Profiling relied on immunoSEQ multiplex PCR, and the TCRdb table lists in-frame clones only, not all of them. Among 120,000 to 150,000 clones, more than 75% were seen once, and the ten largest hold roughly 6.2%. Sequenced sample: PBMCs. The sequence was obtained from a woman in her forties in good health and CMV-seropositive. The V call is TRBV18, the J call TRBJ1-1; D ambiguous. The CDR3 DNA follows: TGTGCCAGCTCACCAATGACAAGGCCAGGAAGCACTGAAGCTTTCTTT. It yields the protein CASSPMTRPGSTEAFF.